Listed below are T cell receptor beta chains from one sample, sequenced in a study of T cell repertoires in cytomegalovirus infection. One entry per CDR3 protein, called by TCRdb with MiXCR from the reads. The data show roughly 200,000 distinct CDR3 sequences, roughly 9.8% seen once. Sequencing input: PBMCs. The source is a human donor in good health (CMV status not recorded). Some clones in this sample may be carry-over from other donors' samples. Each CDR3 is given with its conserved first and last residue.

V | CDR3
TRBV14 | CASRGDFSTDTQYF
TRBV12-3/TRBV12-4 | CASSPRGRKEDEAFF
TRBV19 | CASSMEGGAYNEQFF
TRBV20-1 | CSAPPPGEFYEQFF
TRBV7-2 | CASSLAGEMGMVTDTQYF
TRBV28 | CASSLVSGDQPQHF
TRBV7-2 | CASSPAAGSYNEQFF
TRBV11-2 | CASSLASGREETQYF
TRBV28 | CASSSMGRQPQHF
TRBV7-9 | CASSWTAFSTDTQYF
TRBV4-1 | CASSLTPAGTDTQYF
TRBV7-9 | CASSLFVQGPETQYF
TRBV3-1 | CASSQGQGAFDTEAFF
TRBV6-6 | CASRLAGTSGANVLTF
TRBV15 | CATSRDSSPRGVGKKNTIYF
TRBV7-2 | CASSSTTSGNTEAFF
TRBV20-1 | CSARRPGLGLETQYF
TRBV7-9 | CASSFLTGSGDTQYF
TRBV7-2 | CASSPVGGGTDTQYF
TRBV6-1 | CASSFGQGGLFF
TRBV5-3 | CASSPGHLQETQYF
TRBV7-2 | CASSFLAGGPDEQFF
TRBV7-2 | CASSRAGTRSFDEQFF
TRBV28 | CASSLAGLLTYEQYF
TRBV28 | CASSLSGARGTQYF
TRBV14 | CASSQGGGNNSPLHF
TRBV20-1 | CSASPTGGSYGYTF
TRBV2 | CASTSGLLSSYEQYF
TRBV29-1 | CSVDRDGYTF
TRBV7-9 | CASSPLDGNQPQHF
TRBV6-4 | CASSDSNQGHGELFF
TRBV19 | CASTPTAQETQYF
TRBV4-3 | CASSQGLGQGDNEQFF
TRBV29-1 | CSVAPRVSYNEQFF
TRBV19 | CASTSPTSGLAKNIQYF
TRBV7-2 | CASSLAYTGMEQFF
TRBV12-3/TRBV12-4 | CASSLGGVDEQFF
TRBV7-9 | CASSSTGHSSGANVLTF
TRBV29-1 | CSVRPGDSNYGYTF
TRBV28 | CATLNEKLFF